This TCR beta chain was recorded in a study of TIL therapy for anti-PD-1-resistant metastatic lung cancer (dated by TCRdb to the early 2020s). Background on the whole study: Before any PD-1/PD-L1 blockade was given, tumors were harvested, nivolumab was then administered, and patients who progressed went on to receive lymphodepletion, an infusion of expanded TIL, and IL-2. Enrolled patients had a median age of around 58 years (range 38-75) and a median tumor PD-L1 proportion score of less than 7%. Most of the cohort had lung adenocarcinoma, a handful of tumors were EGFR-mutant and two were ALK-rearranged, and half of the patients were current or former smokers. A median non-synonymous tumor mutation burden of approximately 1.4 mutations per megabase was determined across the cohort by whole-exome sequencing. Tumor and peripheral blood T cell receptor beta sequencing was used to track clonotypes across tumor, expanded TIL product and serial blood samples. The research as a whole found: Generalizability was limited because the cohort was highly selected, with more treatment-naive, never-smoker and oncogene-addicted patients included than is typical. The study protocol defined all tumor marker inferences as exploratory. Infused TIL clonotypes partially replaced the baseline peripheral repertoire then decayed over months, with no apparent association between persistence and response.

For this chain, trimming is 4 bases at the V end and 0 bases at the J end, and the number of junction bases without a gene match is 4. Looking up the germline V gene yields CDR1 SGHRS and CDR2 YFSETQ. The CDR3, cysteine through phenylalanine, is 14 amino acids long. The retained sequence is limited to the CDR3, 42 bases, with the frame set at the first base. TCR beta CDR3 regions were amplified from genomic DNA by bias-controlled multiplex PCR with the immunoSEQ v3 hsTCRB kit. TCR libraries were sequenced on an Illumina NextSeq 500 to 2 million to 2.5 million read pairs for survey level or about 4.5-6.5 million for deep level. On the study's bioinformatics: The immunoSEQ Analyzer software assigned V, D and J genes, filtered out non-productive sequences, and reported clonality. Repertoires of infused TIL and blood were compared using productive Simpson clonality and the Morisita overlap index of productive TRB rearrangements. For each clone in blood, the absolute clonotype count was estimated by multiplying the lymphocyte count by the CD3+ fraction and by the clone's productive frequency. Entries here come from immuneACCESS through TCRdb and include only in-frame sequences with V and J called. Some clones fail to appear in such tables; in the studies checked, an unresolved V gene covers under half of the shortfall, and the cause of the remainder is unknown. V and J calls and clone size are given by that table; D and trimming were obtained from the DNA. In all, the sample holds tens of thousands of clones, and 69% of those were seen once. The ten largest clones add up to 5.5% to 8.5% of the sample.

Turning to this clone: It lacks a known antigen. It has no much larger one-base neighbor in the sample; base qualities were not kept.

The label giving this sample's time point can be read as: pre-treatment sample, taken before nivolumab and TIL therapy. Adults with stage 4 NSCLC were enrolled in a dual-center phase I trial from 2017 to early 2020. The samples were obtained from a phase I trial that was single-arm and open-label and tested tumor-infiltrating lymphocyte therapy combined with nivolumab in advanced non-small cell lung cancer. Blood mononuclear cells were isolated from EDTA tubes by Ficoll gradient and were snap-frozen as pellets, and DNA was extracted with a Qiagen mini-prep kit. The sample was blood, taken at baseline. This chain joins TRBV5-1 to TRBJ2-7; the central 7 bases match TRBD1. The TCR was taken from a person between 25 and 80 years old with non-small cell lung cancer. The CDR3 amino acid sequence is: CASSAQGSSYEQYF. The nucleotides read TGCGCCAGCAGCGCACAGGGGAGCTCCTACGAGCAGTACTTC.